What follows are 14 T cell receptor beta chains derived from one specimen sequenced in a study of CD8+ T cells in alopecia areata (dated by TCRdb to 2016 to 2019). The sample's time point, from its label and the paper: baseline before oral tofacitinib. Library method: the immunoSEQ multiplex PCR assay. To provide template for TCR sequencing, every sample had RNA extracted and reverse transcribed into cDNA. Here the immuneACCESS table is served through TCRdb, limited to in-frame sequences with V and J called. Missing clones are a known gap in these copies; in checked studies unresolved V genes cover under half, and the rest lacks a known reason. This sample lists 150,000 to 200,000 clones; 67% were detected once. The ten most abundant clones make up roughly 11% of the sample. Sequences were derived from CD8+ T cells sorted from blood, sampled at week 0. Receptors were obtained from a human donor with alopecia areata.

The J gene is TRBJ1-1, the V gene TRBV5-1; D call uncertain. The V end was cut by 6 bases, the J end by 7 bases, with 16 bases between. The CDR3 loop spans 13 amino acids. The germline CDR1 and CDR2 sequences are SGHRS and YFSETQ. This CDR3 reads CASKNGPSDEAFF. In nucleotides, the CDR3 is TGCGCCAGCAAAAACGGGCCCAGCGATGAAGCTTTCTTT.

The chain is built from TRBV29-1 and TRBJ1-4, with D uncertain. The V end was cut by 5 bases, the J end by 8 bases, with 12 bases between. The CDR3 is 12 residues long. CDR1 SQVTM and CDR2 ANQGSEA come from the germline V gene. This CDR3 is CSVQKTKEKLFF. The DNA for the CDR3 is TGCAGCGTTCAAAAGACAAAAGAAAAACTGTTTTTT. Variable domain in full (rest from reference TRBV29-1 and TRBJ1-4): SAVISQKPSRDICQRGTSLTIQCQVDSQVTMMFWYRQQPGQSLTLIATANQGSEATYESGFVIDKFPISRPNLTFSTLTVSNMSPEDSSIYLCSVQKTKEKLFFGSGTQLSVL.

This clone has just a few counts. Other DNA sequences within the sample encode an identical CDR3. This chain connects TRBV25-1 to TRBJ2-7; no reliable D call. This CDR3 has 10 residues. Germline V gene lookup returns CDR1 MGHDK and CDR2 SYGVNS. V was shortened by 4 bases and J by 4 bases, with 2 bases between the two germline ends. Here the CDR3 DNA reads TGTGCCAGCAGTGGATACGAGCAGTACTTC. This translates into CASSGYEQYF.

V is TRBV6-1 and J is TRBJ1-6; tentatively, D is TRBD1 (5 bases). Trimming left V 7 bases short and J 18 bases short, with 16 bases between. The CDR3 is made up of 11 amino acids. Germline V gene lookup returns CDR1 MNHNS and CDR2 SASEGT. The chain's CDR3 is CASTTGLLSHF. The CDR3 bases are TGTGCCAGCACCACGGGGCTACTATCCCACTTT.

This clone was counted once. The DNA of the CDR3 is TGTGCCAGTAGTATAGGTTCAGGGGCAGGCTACGAGCAGTACTTC. Its protein is CASSIGSGAGYEQYF. The chain employs TRBV19 and TRBJ2-7; perhaps TRBD1 as D (6 bases). Per germline, CDR1 LNHDA and CDR2 SQIVND (reference sequence). This CDR3 is 15 amino acids long. V was trimmed by 1 base and J by 3 bases, leaving 13 bases between them.

V gene TRBV11-1 combines with J gene TRBJ2-5, with 8 bases that match TRBD2. With V trimmed by 3 bases and J by 3 bases, 18 bases remained unmatched. CDR1 and CDR2 from the germline V gene are SGHAT and FQDESV (reference sequence). CDR3 length: 19 residues. The CDR3 region is CASSLTPHRPTSGEETQYF. Written as DNA, the CDR3 is TGTGCCAGCAGCTTGACTCCCCACCGGCCCACTAGCGGAGAAGAGACCCAGTACTTC.

The rearrangement links TRBV27 to TRBJ1-1; TRBD1 is a possible D gene (6 bases). The germline V gene encodes CDR1 MNHEY and CDR2 SMNVEV (reference sequence). Deletions cut 5 bases from V and 10 bases from J, with 17 bases between. The CDR3 covers 13 residues. Here the CDR3 reads CASSIKTGRVAFF. The CDR3 DNA is TGTGCCAGCAGTATAAAAACAGGGAGGGTAGCTTTCTTT.

The chain has TRBV6-1 and TRBJ2-7; 10 nucleotides agree with TRBD1. Germline loops: CDR1 MNHNS, CDR2 SASEGT. J gave up 2 bases and V 2 bases, and 6 bases lay outside the gene matches. The CDR3 extends over 16 amino acids. As DNA, the CDR3 is TGTGCCAGCAGTGAATGGGGACAGGGGACGACCTACGAGCAGTACTTC. Translating gives CASSEWGQGTTYEQYF.

The V gene is TRBV9, the J gene TRBJ1-2; D is undetermined. The CDR3 is 14 amino acids. The ends were cut back, 3 bases at V and 4 bases at J, with 13 bases in the middle. CDR1 and CDR2 (germline): SGDLS, YYNGEE. CDR3 DNA: TGTGCCAGCAGCGGGACGAGACTTTCCTATGGCTACACCTTC. Residues: CASSGTRLSYGYTF.

This clone has more than one count but fewer than ten. The J gene is TRBJ2-3, the V gene TRBV2; no definite D call. CDR3 length equals 14 residues. Germline-derived CDR1 and CDR2 are SNHLY and FYNNEI. The V end was cut by 1 base, the J end by 6 bases, with 11 bases between. CDR3: CASSEETAFDTQYF. CDR3 nucleotide sequence: TGTGCCAGCAGTGAAGAAACAGCTTTTGATACGCAGTATTTT.

Turning to this clone: A much larger clone lies one base from this, so it may be a read error. The gene calls are TRBV30 and TRBJ1-1; no clear D gene. Looked up from germline, CDR1 is GTSNPN and CDR2 is SVGIG (reference sequence). The V end was cut by 5 bases, the J end by 0 bases, with 4 bases between. The CDR3 loop spans 11 amino acids. This CDR3 reads CAWGMNTEAFF. As DNA, the CDR3 is TGTGCCTGGGGTATGAACACTGAAGCTTTCTTT.

The gene calls are TRBV13 and TRBJ2-7; D may correspond to TRBD1 or TRBD2 (6 bases each). From germline, CDR1 is PRHDT and CDR2 FYEKMQ (reference sequence). V was cut by 5 bases and J by 6 bases, with 11 bases left in between. The CDR3 consists of 12 residues. The CDR3 nucleotides are TGTGCCAGCAGCGGAGGGGGAGGCGAGCAGTACTTC. This gives the protein CASSGGGGEQYF.

This clone came up a few times. The genes are TRBV7-8 and TRBJ1-6, with TRBD1 as a possible D gene (6 bases). V was trimmed by 5 bases and J by 10 bases, leaving 21 bases between them. In germline, CDR1 is SGHVS, CDR2 FQNEAQ. CDR3 length equals 16 residues. In nucleotides, the CDR3 is TGTGCCAGCAGCGCCGTGGGGGGGCCAGATCGATCACCCCTCCACTTT. This codes for CASSAVGGPDRSPLHF.

The V gene is TRBV10-3, the J gene TRBJ2-2; 10 nucleotides match TRBD1. CDR1 is ENHRY and CDR2 is SYGVKD in the germline V gene. J was trimmed by 4 bases and V by 8 bases; bases with no gene match: 7. The CDR3 spans 15 residues. The CDR3 reads CAIGKGQGVTGELFF. The CDR3 DNA reads as TGTGCCATCGGGAAAGGACAGGGGGTCACCGGGGAGCTGTTTTTT.